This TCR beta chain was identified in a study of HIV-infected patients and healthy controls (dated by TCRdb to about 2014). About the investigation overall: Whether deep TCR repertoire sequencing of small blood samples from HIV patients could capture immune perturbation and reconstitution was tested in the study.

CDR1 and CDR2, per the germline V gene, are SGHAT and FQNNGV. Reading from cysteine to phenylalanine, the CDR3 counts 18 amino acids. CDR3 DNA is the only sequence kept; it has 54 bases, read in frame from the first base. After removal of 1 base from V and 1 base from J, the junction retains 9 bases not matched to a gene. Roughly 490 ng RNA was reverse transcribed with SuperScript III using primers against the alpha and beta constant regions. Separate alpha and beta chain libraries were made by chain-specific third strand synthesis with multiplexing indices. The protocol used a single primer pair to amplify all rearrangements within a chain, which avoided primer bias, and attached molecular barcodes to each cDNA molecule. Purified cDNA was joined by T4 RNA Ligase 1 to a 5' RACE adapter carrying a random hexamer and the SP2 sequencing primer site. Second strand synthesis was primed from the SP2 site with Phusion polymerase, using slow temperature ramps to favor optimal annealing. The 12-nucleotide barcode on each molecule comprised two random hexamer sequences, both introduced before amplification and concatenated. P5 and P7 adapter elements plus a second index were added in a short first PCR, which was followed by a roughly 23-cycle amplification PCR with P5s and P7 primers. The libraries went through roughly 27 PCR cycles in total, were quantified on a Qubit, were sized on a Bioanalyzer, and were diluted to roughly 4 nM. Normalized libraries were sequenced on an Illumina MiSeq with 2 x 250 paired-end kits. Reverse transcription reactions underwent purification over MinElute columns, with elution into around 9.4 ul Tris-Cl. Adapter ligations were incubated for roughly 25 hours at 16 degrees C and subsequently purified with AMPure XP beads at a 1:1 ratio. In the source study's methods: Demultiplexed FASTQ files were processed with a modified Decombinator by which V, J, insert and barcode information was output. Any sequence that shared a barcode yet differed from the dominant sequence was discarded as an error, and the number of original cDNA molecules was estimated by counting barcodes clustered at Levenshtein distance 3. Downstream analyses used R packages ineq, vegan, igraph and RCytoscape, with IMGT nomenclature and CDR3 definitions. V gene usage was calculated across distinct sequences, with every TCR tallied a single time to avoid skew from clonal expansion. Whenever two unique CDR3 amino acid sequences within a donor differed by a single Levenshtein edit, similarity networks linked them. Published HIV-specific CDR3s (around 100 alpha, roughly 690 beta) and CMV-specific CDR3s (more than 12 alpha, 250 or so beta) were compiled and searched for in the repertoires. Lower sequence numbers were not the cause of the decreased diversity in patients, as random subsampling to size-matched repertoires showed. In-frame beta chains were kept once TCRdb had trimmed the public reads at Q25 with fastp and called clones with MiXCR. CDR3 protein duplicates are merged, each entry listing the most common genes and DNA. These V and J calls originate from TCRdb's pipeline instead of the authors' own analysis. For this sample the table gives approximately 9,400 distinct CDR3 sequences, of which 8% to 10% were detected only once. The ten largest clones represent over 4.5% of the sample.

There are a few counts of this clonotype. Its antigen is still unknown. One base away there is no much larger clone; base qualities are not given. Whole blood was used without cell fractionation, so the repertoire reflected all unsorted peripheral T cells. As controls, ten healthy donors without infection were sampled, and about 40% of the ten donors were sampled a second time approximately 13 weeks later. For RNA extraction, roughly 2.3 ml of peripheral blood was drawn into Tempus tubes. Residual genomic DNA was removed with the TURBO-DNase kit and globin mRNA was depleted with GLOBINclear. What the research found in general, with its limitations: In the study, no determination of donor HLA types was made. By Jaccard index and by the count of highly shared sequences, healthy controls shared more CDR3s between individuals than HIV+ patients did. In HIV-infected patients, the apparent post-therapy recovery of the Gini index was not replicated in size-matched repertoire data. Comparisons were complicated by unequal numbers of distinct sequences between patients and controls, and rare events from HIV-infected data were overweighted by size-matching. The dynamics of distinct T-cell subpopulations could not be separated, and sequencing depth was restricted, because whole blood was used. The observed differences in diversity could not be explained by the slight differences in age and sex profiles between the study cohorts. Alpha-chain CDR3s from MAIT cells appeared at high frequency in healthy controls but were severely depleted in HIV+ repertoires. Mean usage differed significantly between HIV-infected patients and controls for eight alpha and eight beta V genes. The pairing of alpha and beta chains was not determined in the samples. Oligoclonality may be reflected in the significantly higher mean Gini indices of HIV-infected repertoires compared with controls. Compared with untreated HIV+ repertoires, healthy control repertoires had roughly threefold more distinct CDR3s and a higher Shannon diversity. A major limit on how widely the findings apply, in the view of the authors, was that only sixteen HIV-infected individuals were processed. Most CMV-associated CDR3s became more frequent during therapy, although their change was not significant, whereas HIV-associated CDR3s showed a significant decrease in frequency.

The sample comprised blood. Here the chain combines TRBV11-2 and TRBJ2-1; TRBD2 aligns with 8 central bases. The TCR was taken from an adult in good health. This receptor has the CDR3 CASSLAPPAGVSYNEQFF. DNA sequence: TGTGCCAGCAGCTTAGCCCCCCCAGCGGGAGTGTCCTACAATGAGCAGTTCTTC. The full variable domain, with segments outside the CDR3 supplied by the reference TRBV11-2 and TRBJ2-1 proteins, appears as EAGVAQSPRYKIIEKRQSVAFWCNPISGHATLYWYQQILGQGPKLLIQFQNNGVVDDSQLPKDRFSAERLKGVDSTLKIQPAKLEDSAVYLCASSLAPPAGVSYNEQFFGPGTRLTVL.